The present T cell receptor (beta chain) was sequenced within a study of blood T cell repertoires in COVID-19. Libraries were prepared by immunoSEQ multiplex PCR; TCRdb keeps only in-frame clonotypes and omits some of them. This sample has over 250,000 clones, with roughly 90% found just once. Germline values: CDR1 MNHNS, CDR2 SASEGT. Trimming took 3 bases from V and 2 from J, leaving 13 bases between them. The CDR3 totals 15 residues. The sequencing input was PBMCs or T cells enriched from blood (not recorded which). The TCR was taken from a woman younger than 45 who had recovered from COVID-19. The rearrangement links TRBV6-1 to TRBJ1-2; D ambiguous. The DNA for the CDR3 is TGTGCCAGCAGTGACACCCGGGGTGCGAACTATGGCTACACCTTC. Translated: CASSDTRGANYGYTF.